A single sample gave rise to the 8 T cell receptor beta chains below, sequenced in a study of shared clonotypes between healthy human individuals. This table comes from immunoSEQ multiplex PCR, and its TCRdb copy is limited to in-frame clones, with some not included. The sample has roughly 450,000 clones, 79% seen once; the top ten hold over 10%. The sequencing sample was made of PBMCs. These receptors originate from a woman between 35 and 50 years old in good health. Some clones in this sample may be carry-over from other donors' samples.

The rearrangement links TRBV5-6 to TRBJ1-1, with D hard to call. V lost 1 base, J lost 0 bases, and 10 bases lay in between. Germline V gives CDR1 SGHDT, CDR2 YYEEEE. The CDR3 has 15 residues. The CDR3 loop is CASSLSVSLNTEAFF. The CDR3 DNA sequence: TGTGCCAGCAGCTTGTCGGTCAGCTTGAACACTGAAGCTTTCTTT.

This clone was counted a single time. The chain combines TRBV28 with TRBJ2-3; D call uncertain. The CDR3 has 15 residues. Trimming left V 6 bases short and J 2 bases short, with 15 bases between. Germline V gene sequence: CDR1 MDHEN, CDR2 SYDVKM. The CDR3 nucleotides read TGTGCCAGCAGCCCCGACTCGGTACACACAGATACGCAGTATTTT. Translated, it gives CASSPDSVHTDTQYF.

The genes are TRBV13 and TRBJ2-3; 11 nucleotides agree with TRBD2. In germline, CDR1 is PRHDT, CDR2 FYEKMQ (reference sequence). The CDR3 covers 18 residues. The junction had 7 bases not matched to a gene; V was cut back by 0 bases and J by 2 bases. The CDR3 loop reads CASSLGRGTSGFTDTQYF. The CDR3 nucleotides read TGTGCCAGCAGCTTAGGCCGAGGGACTAGCGGATTCACAGATACGCAGTATTTT.

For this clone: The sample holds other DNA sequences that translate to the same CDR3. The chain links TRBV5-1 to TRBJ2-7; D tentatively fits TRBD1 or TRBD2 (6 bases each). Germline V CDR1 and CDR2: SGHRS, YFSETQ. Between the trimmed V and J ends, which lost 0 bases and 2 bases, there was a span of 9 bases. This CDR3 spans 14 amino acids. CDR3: CASSLAGGPYEQYF. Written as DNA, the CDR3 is TGCGCCAGCAGCTTGGCCGGGGGCCCCTACGAGCAGTACTTC.

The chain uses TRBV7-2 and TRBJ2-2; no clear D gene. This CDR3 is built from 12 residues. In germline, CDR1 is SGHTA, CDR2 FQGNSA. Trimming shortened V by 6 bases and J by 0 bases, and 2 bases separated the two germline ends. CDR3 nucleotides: TGTGCCAGCAGTCCGAACACCGGGGAGCTGTTTTTT. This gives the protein CASSPNTGELFF.

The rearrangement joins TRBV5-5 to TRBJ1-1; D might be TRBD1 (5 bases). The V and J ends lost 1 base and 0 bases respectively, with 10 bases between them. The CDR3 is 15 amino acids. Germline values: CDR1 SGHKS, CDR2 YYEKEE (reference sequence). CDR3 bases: TGTGCCAGCAGCTTGTGGCAGGGAATGAACACTGAAGCTTTCTTT. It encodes CASSLWQGMNTEAFF.

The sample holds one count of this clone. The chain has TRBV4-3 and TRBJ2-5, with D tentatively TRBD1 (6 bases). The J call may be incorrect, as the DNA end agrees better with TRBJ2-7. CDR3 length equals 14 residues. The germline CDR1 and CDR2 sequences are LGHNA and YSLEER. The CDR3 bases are TGCGCCAGCAGTCGGTCCCGGGACAACTACGAGCAGTACTTC. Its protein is CASSRSRDNYEQYF.

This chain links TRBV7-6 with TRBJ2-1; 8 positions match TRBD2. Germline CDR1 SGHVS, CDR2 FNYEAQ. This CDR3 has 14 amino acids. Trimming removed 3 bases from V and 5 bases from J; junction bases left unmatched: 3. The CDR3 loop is CASSFLAGNNEQFF. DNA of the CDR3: TGTGCCAGCAGCTTTCTAGCGGGTAACAATGAGCAGTTCTTC.